The clone carrying this TCR beta chain was recorded many times. cDNA molecules carried unique molecular identifiers, and template switching added a universal primer site. TCRdb re-called the 5' RACE reads with MiXCR, one entry per CDR3 protein. The data contain about 920,000 distinct CDR3 sequences, roughly an eighth of them singletons. The data originate from a study of identical twins. Between the trimmed V and J ends, which lost 7 bases and 4 bases, there was a span of 13 bases. This CDR3 spans 13 amino acids. This sample was also put to use in a study of yellow fever vaccine responses in identical twins.

Sequenced material: PBMCs. V gene TRBV12-3 or TRBV12-4 combines with J gene TRBJ1-2; weak D call: TRBD1 (5 bases). The TCR originated in a woman younger than 30 in good health. The DNA for the CDR3 is TGTGCCAGCACCCTGGGGGAGATCTATGGCTACACCTTC. Translation: CASTLGEIYGYTF.